The 26 T cell receptor beta chains in this list originate from one sample, sequenced in a study of blood T cell repertoires in COVID-19. This table comes from immunoSEQ multiplex PCR, and its TCRdb copy is limited to in-frame clones, with some not included. This table holds a few hundred thousand clones, more than 75% found once. Sequencing was done on a sample of PBMCs or T cells enriched from blood (not recorded which). These receptors all come from a woman aged 18-30 years who had recovered from COVID-19.

The CDR3 spells CASSLTDNEKLFF. The CDR3 nucleotides read TGTGCCAGCAGCCTGACAGATAATGAAAAACTGTTTTTT. The chain employs TRBV3-1 (or the pseudogene TRBV3-2) and TRBJ1-4; weak D call: TRBD1 (5 bases). There are 13 residues in the CDR3. V was cut by 4 bases and J by 4 bases, with 7 bases left in between. CDR1 and CDR2 (germline): LGHDT, YNNKEL (reference sequence).

The chain carries TRBV28 and TRBJ1-5, with D possibly matching TRBD1 (5 bases). V gave up 10 bases and J gave up 6 bases, with 16 bases separating them. This CDR3 region has 13 residues. Germline V gene sequence: CDR1 MDHEN, CDR2 SYDVKM. CDR3 DNA: TGTGCCACCACAGGTGATGGTCGTCAGCCCCAGCATTTT. It encodes CATTGDGRQPQHF.

V gene TRBV28 combines with J gene TRBJ1-2, with D possibly being TRBD1 (5 bases). V lost 2 bases and J 2 bases, leaving 9 bases between the germline ends. Germline V CDR1 and CDR2: MDHEN, SYDVKM. The CDR3 sequence is 14 residues long. The CDR3 loop is CASSLPGLNYGYTF. CDR3 sequence (DNA): TGTGCCAGCAGTTTACCAGGGTTGAACTATGGCTACACCTTC.

The chain links TRBV11-2 to TRBJ1-4; 7 nucleotides match TRBD1. Trimming cost V 4 bases and J 4 bases; bases outside gene matches: 9. The CDR3 covers 16 residues. Germline CDR1 reads SGHAT; CDR2 reads FQNNGV. CDR3: CASSWVRDSVNEKLFF. The CDR3 nucleotides are TGTGCCAGCAGCTGGGTACGGGACAGCGTTAATGAAAAACTGTTTTTT.

The chain links TRBV7-9 to TRBJ1-2; maybe TRBD1 (5 bases). Per germline, CDR1 SEHNR and CDR2 FQNEAQ (reference sequence). Between the trimmed V and J ends, which lost 5 bases and 5 bases, there was a span of 15 bases. This CDR3 has 14 amino acids. The CDR3 DNA follows: TGTGCCAGCAGCCCGAGGACACCTGGATATGGCTACACCTTC. It yields the protein CASSPRTPGYGYTF. Full variable domain (outside the CDR3, taken from reference TRBV7-9 and TRBJ1-2): DTGVSQNPRHKITKRGQNVTFRCDPISEHNRLYWYRQTLGQGPEFLTYFQNEAQLEKSRLLSDRFSAERPKGSFSTLEIQRTEQGDSAMYLCASSPRTPGYGYTFGSGTRLTVV.

The rearrangement joins TRBV4-2 to TRBJ1-1; TRBD1 might be the D (6 bases). Trimming shortened V by 4 bases and J by 5 bases, and 17 bases separated the two germline ends. Per the germline V gene, CDR1 is LGHNA and CDR2 is YNFKEQ. The CDR3 contains 15 residues. CDR3 coding DNA: TGTGCCAGCAGCCCGTCAAGGGGCAGGGGTACTGAAGCTTTCTTT. The encoded protein is CASSPSRGRGTEAFF.

The genes are TRBV3-1 (or the pseudogene TRBV3-2) and TRBJ1-1; possible D gene TRBD1, 6 bases. This CDR3 is 15 amino acids long. Trimming took 2 bases from V and 0 from J, leaving 10 bases between them. In germline, CDR1 is LGHDT, CDR2 YNNKEL (reference sequence). In nucleotides, the CDR3 is TGTGCCAGCAGCCAAAGCAGGACAGTGAACACTGAAGCTTTCTTT. Translating it yields CASSQSRTVNTEAFF.

Comments on this clone: This CDR3 is also generated by other DNA sequences in the sample. The V and J genes are TRBV14 and TRBJ2-7, with a possible D match to TRBD1 (6 bases). Trimming stripped 4 bases from V and 2 bases from J, with 9 bases between. There are 13 residues in the CDR3. Germline loops: CDR1 SGHDN, CDR2 FVKESK. The CDR3 DNA follows: TGTGCCAGCAGCCTGGGACATACCTACGAGCAGTACTTC. This encodes CASSLGHTYEQYF.

The gene calls are TRBV2 and TRBJ1-4; no reliable D call. CDR3 length: 12 amino acids. V gave up 6 bases and J gave up 6 bases, with 8 bases separating them. Germline lookup yields CDR1 SNHLY and CDR2 FYNNEI. The CDR3 DNA sequence: TGTGCCAGCAGGGGGAGCGATGAAAAACTGTTTTTT. Amino acids: CASRGSDEKLFF.

The V call is TRBV5-5, the J call TRBJ2-1; 7 bases line up with TRBD1. V shed 7 bases, J shed 6 bases, and the junction held 4 bases outside the gene matches. Per germline, CDR1 SGHKS and CDR2 YYEKEE (reference sequence). The length of the CDR3 is 12 residues. The CDR3 coding sequence is TGTGCCAGCTCTGGGACAGTCAATGAGCAGTTCTTC. It translates to CASSGTVNEQFF.

The chain carries TRBV6-5 and TRBJ1-4; TRBD1 matches 9 bases. CDR1 and CDR2 (germline): MNHEY, SVGAGI. V shed 7 bases, J shed 5 bases, and the junction held 8 bases outside the gene matches. The CDR3 runs to 15 residues. CDR3 coding DNA: TGTGCCAGCACCCGTACCGGGACAGGGAATGAAAAACTGTTTTTT. This codes for CASTRTGTGNEKLFF.

The chain joins TRBV6-5 to TRBJ2-7; TRBD1 matches at 8 bases. The V gene end was trimmed by 10 bases and the J gene end by 6 bases; junction bases not matched to a gene: 8. Per the germline V gene, CDR1 is MNHEY and CDR2 is SVGAGI. The CDR3 spans 12 residues. The CDR3 is CATWTGKSEQYF. In nucleotides, the CDR3 is TGTGCCACCTGGACAGGGAAGAGCGAGCAGTACTTC.

The chain links TRBV13 to TRBJ2-3; the match to TRBD2 covers 10 bases. The CDR3 sequence is 17 residues long. After removal of 3 bases from V and 6 bases from J, the junction contained 12 bases not matched to a gene. Germline V gene data show CDR1 as PRHDT and CDR2 as FYEKMQ (reference sequence). The CDR3 sequence is CASSLGVGLAGVDTQYF. The DNA for the CDR3 is TGTGCCAGCAGCTTGGGAGTGGGGCTAGCGGGGGTGGATACGCAGTATTTT. Variable domain in full (rest from reference TRBV13 and TRBJ2-3): AAGVIQSPRHLIKEKRETATLKCYPIPRHDTVYWYQQGPGQDPQFLISFYEKMQSDKGSIPDRFSAQQFSDYHSELNMSSLELGDSALYFCASSLGVGLAGVDTQYFGPGTRLTVL.

V and J are TRBV3-1 (or the pseudogene TRBV3-2) and TRBJ1-2; a possible D gene is TRBD1 (5 bases). The CDR3 spans 14 residues. Germline loops: CDR1 LGHDT, CDR2 YNNKEL (reference sequence). V was trimmed by 0 bases and J by 8 bases, leaving 13 bases between them. CDR3 sequence (DNA): TGTGCCAGCAGCCAAGATCAGGGTCCGAGGGGCTACACCTTC. Translated, it gives CASSQDQGPRGYTF.

CDR3 residues: CASSLTRTPAARGYTF. CDR3 coding DNA: TGCGCCAGCAGCTTGACCCGGACTCCTGCTGCGCGGGGCTACACCTTC. The rearrangement joins TRBV5-1 to TRBJ1-2; D is unresolved. This CDR3 has 16 amino acids. The germline V gene encodes CDR1 SGHRS and CDR2 YFSETQ. Between the trimmed V and J ends, which lost 1 base and 8 bases, there was a span of 21 bases.

The chain employs TRBV5-1 and TRBJ2-6, with a possible D match to TRBD1 (5 bases). Germline values: CDR1 SGHRS, CDR2 YFSETQ. V was pared by 1 base and J by 0 bases, with 14 bases between. There are 18 residues in the CDR3. The DNA for the CDR3 is TGCGCCAGCAGCTTGCTCCCCCTAGACAGCTCTGGGGCCAACGTCCTGACTTTC. It codes for CASSLLPLDSSGANVLTF.

This clone has only one observation. The V gene is TRBV5-1, the J gene TRBJ2-2, with TRBD1 as a possible D gene (6 bases). The V and J ends lost 4 bases and 2 bases respectively, with 18 bases between them. The CDR3 loop spans 17 amino acids. Germline loops: CDR1 SGHRS, CDR2 YFSETQ. The CDR3 is CASSPGQLPPNTGELFF. CDR3 in DNA: TGCGCCAGCAGCCCCGGACAGTTACCACCTAACACCGGGGAGCTGTTTTTT.

The chain employs TRBV11-1 and TRBJ2-2; 11 positions match TRBD1. CDR1 and CDR2 (germline): SGHAT, FQDESV (reference sequence). The CDR3 loop spans 16 amino acids. J was trimmed by 0 bases and V by 6 bases; bases with no gene match: 3. The CDR3, as DNA: TGTGCCAGCAGACGGGACAGGGGGGCGAACACCGGGGAGCTGTTTTTT. Residues: CASRRDRGANTGELFF. Based on the CDR3 plus reference TRBV11-1 and TRBJ2-2, the full variable domain is EAEVAQSPRYKITEKSQAVAFWCDPISGHATLYWYRQILGQGPELLVQFQDESVVDDSQLPKDRFSAERLKGVDSTLKIQPAELGDSAMYLCASRRDRGANTGELFFGEGSRLTVL.

The chain joins TRBV7-3 to TRBJ2-1, with D perhaps TRBD2 (5 bases). This CDR3 spans 16 amino acids. CDR1 is SGHTA, CDR2 FQGTGA, per germline. V lost 5 bases and J lost 0, with 14 bases in between. The DNA of the CDR3 is TGTGCCAGCAGCCCCCCGGGGTCAACCTCCTACAATGAGCAGTTCTTC. This sequence encodes CASSPPGSTSYNEQFF.

This chain joins TRBV19 and TRBJ1-5; 9 bases line up with TRBD1. The CDR3 consists of 16 residues. Germline trimming cut 1 base from V and 5 bases from J; bases unmatched to any gene: 6. Looked up from germline, CDR1 is LNHDA and CDR2 is SQIVND (reference sequence). The CDR3 here is CASSIGDRDSHQPQHF. CDR3 nucleotide sequence: TGTGCCAGTAGTATAGGGGACAGGGACTCTCATCAGCCCCAGCATTTT.

J is TRBJ1-1 and V is TRBV7-9; no clear D. The CDR3 sequence is 14 residues long. Germline loops: CDR1 SEHNR, CDR2 FQNEAQ (reference sequence). Trimming took off 7 bases at V and 1 base at J, with 13 bases between the two ends. CDR3 sequence reads: CASTLRTGNTEAFF. The CDR3 DNA is TGTGCCAGCACCCTCAGGACTGGGAACACTGAAGCTTTCTTT.

The J gene is TRBJ1-2, the V gene TRBV2; D is undetermined. Trimming took 0 bases from V and 4 from J, leaving 15 bases between them. The CDR3 runs 16 residues. Germline CDR1 is SNHLY and CDR2 is FYNNEI. In DNA, the CDR3 is TGTGCCAGCAGTGAAGCGCGGTACCGTGAGCCCTATGGCTACACCTTC. This sequence encodes CASSEARYREPYGYTF.

The rearrangement uses TRBV19 and TRBJ1-1; D is unclear. The V and J ends lost 5 bases and 1 base respectively, with 17 bases between them. Germline V gene lookup returns CDR1 LNHDA and CDR2 SQIVND (reference sequence). The CDR3 consists of 16 residues. CDR3: CASSHSPWGENTEAFF. CDR3 in DNA: TGTGCCAGTAGTCACTCCCCCTGGGGAGAGAACACTGAAGCTTTCTTT. The entire variable domain, with the rest obtained from reference TRBV19 and TRBJ1-1, is as follows: DGGITQSPKYLFRKEGQNVTLSCEQNLNHDAMYWYRQDPGQGLRLIYYSQIVNDFQKGDIAEGYSVSREKKESFPLTVTSAQKNPTAFYLCASSHSPWGENTEAFFGQGTRLTVV.

The genes are TRBV19 and TRBJ1-1; 10 nucleotides line up with TRBD1. Germline trimming cut 5 bases from V and 7 bases from J; bases unmatched to any gene: 7. CDR1 and CDR2 from the germline V gene are LNHDA and SQIVND (reference sequence). This CDR3 is 14 amino acids long. In DNA form, the CDR3 reads TGTGCCAGTAGTGCGACAGGGGGCTTCGGTGAAGCTTTCTTT. Translated: CASSATGGFGEAFF.

This chain links TRBV15 with TRBJ1-4; 8 bases map to TRBD1. From germline, CDR1 is LNHNV and CDR2 YYDKDF (reference sequence). CDR3 size: 18 residues. The V and J ends lost 1 base and 8 bases, in that order; junction bases with no gene match: 15. This CDR3 is CATSRAGWAGGRVEKLFF. The CDR3 DNA is TGTGCCACCAGCAGAGCCGGGTGGGCAGGGGGCAGAGTGGAAAAACTGTTTTTT.

This sequence joins TRBV5-1 and TRBJ2-7; 7 nucleotides agree with TRBD1. V shed 3 bases, J shed 3 bases, and the junction held 3 bases outside the gene matches. The length of the CDR3 is 13 residues. Per the germline V gene, CDR1 is SGHRS and CDR2 is YFSETQ. The CDR3 DNA reads TGCGCCAGCAGCTCGGGACAGATCTACGAGCAGTACTTC. Encoded protein: CASSSGQIYEQYF.